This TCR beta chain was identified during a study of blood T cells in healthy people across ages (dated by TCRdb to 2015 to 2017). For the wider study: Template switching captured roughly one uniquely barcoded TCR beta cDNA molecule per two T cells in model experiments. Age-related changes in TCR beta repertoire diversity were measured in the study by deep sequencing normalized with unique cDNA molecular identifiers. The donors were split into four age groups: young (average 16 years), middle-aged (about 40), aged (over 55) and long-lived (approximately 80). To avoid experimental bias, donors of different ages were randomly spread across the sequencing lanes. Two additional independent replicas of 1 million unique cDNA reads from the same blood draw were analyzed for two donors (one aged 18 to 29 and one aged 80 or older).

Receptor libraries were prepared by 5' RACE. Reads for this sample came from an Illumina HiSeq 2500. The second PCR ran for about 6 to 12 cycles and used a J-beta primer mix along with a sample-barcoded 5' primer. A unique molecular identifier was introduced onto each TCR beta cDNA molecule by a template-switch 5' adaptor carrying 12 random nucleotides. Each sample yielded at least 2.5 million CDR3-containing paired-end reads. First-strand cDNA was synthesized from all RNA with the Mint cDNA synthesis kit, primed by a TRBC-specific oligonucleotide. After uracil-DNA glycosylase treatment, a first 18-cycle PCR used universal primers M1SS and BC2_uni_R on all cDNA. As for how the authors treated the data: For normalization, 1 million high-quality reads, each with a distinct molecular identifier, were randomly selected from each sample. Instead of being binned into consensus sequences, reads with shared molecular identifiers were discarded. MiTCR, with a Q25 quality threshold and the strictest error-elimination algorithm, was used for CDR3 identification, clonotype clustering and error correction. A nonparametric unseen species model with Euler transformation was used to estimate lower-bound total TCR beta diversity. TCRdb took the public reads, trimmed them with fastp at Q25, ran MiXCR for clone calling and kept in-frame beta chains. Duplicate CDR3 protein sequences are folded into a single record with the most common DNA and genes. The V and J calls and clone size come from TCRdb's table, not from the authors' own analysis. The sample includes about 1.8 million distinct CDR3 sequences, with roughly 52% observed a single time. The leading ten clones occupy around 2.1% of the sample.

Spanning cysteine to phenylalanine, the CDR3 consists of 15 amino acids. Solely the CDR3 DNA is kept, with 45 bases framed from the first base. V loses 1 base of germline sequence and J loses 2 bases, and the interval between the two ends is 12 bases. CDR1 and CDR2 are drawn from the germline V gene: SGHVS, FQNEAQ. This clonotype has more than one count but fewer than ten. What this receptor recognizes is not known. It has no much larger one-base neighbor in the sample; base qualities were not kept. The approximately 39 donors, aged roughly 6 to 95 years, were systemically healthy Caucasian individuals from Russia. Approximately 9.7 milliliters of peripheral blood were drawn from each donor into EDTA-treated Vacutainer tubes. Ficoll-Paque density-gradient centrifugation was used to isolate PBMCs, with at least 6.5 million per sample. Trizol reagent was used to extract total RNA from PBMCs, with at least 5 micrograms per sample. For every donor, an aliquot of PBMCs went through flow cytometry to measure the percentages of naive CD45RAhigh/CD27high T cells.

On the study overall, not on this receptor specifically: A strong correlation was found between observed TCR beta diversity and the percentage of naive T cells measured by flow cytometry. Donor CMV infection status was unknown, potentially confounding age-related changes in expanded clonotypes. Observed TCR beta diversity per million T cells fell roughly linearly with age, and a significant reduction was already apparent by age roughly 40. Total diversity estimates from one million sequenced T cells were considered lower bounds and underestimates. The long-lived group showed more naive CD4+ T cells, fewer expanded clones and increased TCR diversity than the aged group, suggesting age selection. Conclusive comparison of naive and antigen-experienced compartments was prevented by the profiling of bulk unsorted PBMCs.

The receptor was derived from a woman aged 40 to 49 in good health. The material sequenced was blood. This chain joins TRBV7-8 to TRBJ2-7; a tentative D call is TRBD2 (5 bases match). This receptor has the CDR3 CASSLVGGGPYEQYF. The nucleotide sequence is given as TGTGCCAGCAGCTTAGTCGGAGGCGGGCCCTACGAGCAGTACTTC.